Shown below are 27 T cell receptor beta chains from a single sample sequenced in a study of Ad26.COV2.S vaccination and SARS-CoV-2 variants. Generated by immunoSEQ multiplex PCR, the TCRdb table keeps only in-frame clones and is missing some. There are under 500,000 clones in the sample; roughly 90% occur only once, and around 1.7% lies in the top ten. Regarding treatment: some 20 received Ad26.COV2.S at low or high dose, single or two shots; about 5 received placebo; per-sample allocation not given. Repertoires come from day 63 after the first vaccine or placebo injection. This material consisted of peripheral blood, taken in a trial of Ad26.COV2.S vaccine versus placebo. These TCRs come from a person between 18 and 59 years old who received the Ad26.COV2.S COVID-19 vaccine or a placebo.

The rearrangement joins TRBV5-1 to TRBJ1-6; 9 bases fit TRBD1. V lost 2 bases and J lost 5; bases outside the gene matches: 2. This CDR3 is 15 amino acids long. The germline gives CDR1 SGHRS, CDR2 YFSETQ. In DNA form, the CDR3 reads TGCGCCAGCAGCTTAGGACAGGGGCATAATTCACCCCTCCACTTT. Its protein product is CASSLGQGHNSPLHF. Combining the CDR3 with reference TRBV5-1 and TRBJ1-6 gives the whole variable domain KAGVTQTPRYLIKTRGQQVTLSCSPISGHRSVSWYQQTPGQGLQFLFEYFSETQRNKGNFPGRFSGRQFSNSRSEMNVSTLELGDSALYLCASSLGQGHNSPLHFGNGTRLTVT.

This clone was recorded once. The chain links TRBV19 to TRBJ2-3, with D unclear. The CDR3 has 14 residues. Germline loops: CDR1 LNHDA, CDR2 SQIVND (reference sequence). Deletions cut 3 bases from V and 3 bases from J, with 10 bases between. CDR3 sequence: CASSIYVKTDTQYF. As DNA, the CDR3 is TGTGCCAGTAGTATCTATGTAAAGACAGATACGCAGTATTTT.

The CDR3 protein is CASSQGLAGGQGELFF. Written as DNA, the CDR3 is TGCGCCAGCAGCCAAGGACTAGCGGGGGGGCAAGGGGAGCTGTTTTTT. The chain couples TRBV4-3 to TRBJ2-2, with 14 bases fitting TRBD2. Trimming removed 1 base from V and 8 bases from J; junction bases left unmatched: 3. The CDR3 has 16 residues. Per germline, CDR1 LGHNA and CDR2 YSLEER.

The chain is built from TRBV28 and TRBJ1-5; 10 bases align to TRBD1. This CDR3 has 20 amino acids. The V gene's germline CDR1 is MDHEN and CDR2 SYDVKM. The V and J ends lost 2 bases and 0 bases, in that order; junction bases with no gene match: 13. The CDR3 region is CASSLPTAGTGAYSNQPQHF. The CDR3 DNA sequence: TGTGCCAGCAGTTTACCCACCGCCGGGACAGGGGCTTATAGCAATCAGCCCCAGCATTTT.

The V and J genes are TRBV5-5 and TRBJ2-7; 8 bases align to TRBD2. The germline CDR1 and CDR2 sequences are SGHKS and YYEKEE (reference sequence). J gave up 2 bases and V 1 base, and 5 bases lay outside the gene matches. The CDR3 has 15 residues. CDR3 loop: CASSLRHGGAYEQYF. The CDR3 DNA sequence: TGTGCCAGCAGCTTGCGCCACGGGGGGGCCTACGAGCAGTACTTC.

The chain employs TRBV19 and TRBJ1-2; D remains ambiguous. This CDR3 contains 15 residues. V was cut by 5 bases and J by 4 bases, with 17 bases left in between. Germline values: CDR1 LNHDA, CDR2 SQIVND (reference sequence). The CDR3 reads CASSDNPGLSYGYTF. The CDR3 DNA follows: TGTGCCAGTAGTGACAATCCGGGTTTAAGCTATGGCTACACCTTC. The full variable domain, in which reference TRBV19 and TRBJ1-2 provide the parts outside the CDR3, is DGGITQSPKYLFRKEGQNVTLSCEQNLNHDAMYWYRQDPGQGLRLIYYSQIVNDFQKGDIAEGYSVSREKKESFPLTVTSAQKNPTAFYLCASSDNPGLSYGYTFGSGTRLTVV.

The rearrangement joins TRBV4-3 to TRBJ2-5, with TRBD1 matching over 7 bases. The V gene's germline CDR1 is LGHNA and CDR2 YSLEER. V shed 0 bases and J 5 bases; nucleotides not matched to a gene: 3. The CDR3 sequence is 14 residues long. CDR3 residues: CASSQEGTVETQYF. The CDR3 bases are TGCGCCAGCAGCCAAGAGGGGACAGTTGAGACCCAGTACTTC.

This clone occurred once. The chain has TRBV6-6 and TRBJ2-7, with 10 nucleotides matching TRBD1. CDR1 and CDR2 from the germline V gene are MNHNY and SVGAGI (reference sequence). V dropped 4 bases and J dropped 6; count of bases not matched to a gene: 9. This CDR3 contains 15 residues. CDR3 in DNA: TGTGCCAGCAGTTCCAGGACAGGGGGGATCCTCGAGCAGTACTTC. This gives the protein CASSSRTGGILEQYF.

In nucleotides, the CDR3 is TGTGCCAGTAGCCTCGCCGGGACAGGGAGTTGGGAGACCCAGTACTTC. As protein: CASSLAGTGSWETQYF. The rearrangement links TRBV19 to TRBJ2-5; 9 nucleotides match TRBD1. CDR1 is LNHDA, CDR2 SQIVND, per germline (reference sequence). CDR3 length equals 16 residues. V was pared by 6 bases and J by 5 bases, with 13 bases of the junction left unmatched.

This chain uses TRBV14 with TRBJ2-7; D is ambiguous. Germline V gives CDR1 SGHDN, CDR2 FVKESK. The CDR3 covers 11 residues. Trimming shortened V by 4 bases and J by 6 bases, and 7 bases separated the two germline ends. CDR3 protein: CASSRGPEQYF. CDR3 DNA sequence: TGTGCCAGCAGCCGGGGTCCCGAGCAGTACTTC.

The V call is TRBV7-9, the J call TRBJ2-5; D might be TRBD2 (6 bases). The CDR3 is 14 amino acids. V was cut by 5 bases and J by 3 bases, with 13 bases left in between. Germline V gene data show CDR1 as SEHNR and CDR2 as FQNEAQ (reference sequence). CDR3 region: CASSPPGTEETQYF. In DNA, the CDR3 is TGTGCCAGCAGCCCACCCGGGACTGAAGAGACCCAGTACTTC.

The J gene is TRBJ2-7, the V gene TRBV7-2, with 12 bases fitting TRBD1. J was trimmed by 4 bases and V by 2 bases; bases with no gene match: 6. In germline, CDR1 is SGHTA, CDR2 FQGNSA. This CDR3 comprises 16 residues. The CDR3 here is CASSLTGTGGAYEQYF. DNA of the CDR3: TGTGCCAGCAGCTTAACCGGGACAGGGGGCGCGTACGAGCAGTACTTC.

On this clone itself: The same CDR3 can be traced to other DNA sequences in this sample. The chain combines TRBV9 with TRBJ1-2, with 7 positions matching TRBD1. Germline trimming cut 5 bases from V and 1 base from J; bases unmatched to any gene: 2. The CDR3 spans 13 residues. From germline, CDR1 is SGDLS and CDR2 YYNGEE. DNA for the CDR3: TGTGCCAGCAGAAGGGACAGTAACTATGGCTACACCTTC. Its protein product is CASRRDSNYGYTF.

The chain employs TRBV7-7 and TRBJ1-1; TRBD1 matches at 9 bases. CDR3 length: 20 residues. V dropped 5 bases and J dropped 3; count of bases not matched to a gene: 22. The germline gives CDR1 SSHAT, CDR2 FNYEAQ (reference sequence). DNA of the CDR3: TGTGCCAGCAGCCCCCCGTCGGGACAGGGATCCAGGGGTGGTGACACTGAAGCTTTCTTT. The encoded protein is CASSPPSGQGSRGGDTEAFF.

V is TRBV4-1 and J is TRBJ2-3, with D unresolved. The CDR3 contains 16 residues. V was pared by 2 bases and J by 2 bases, with 14 bases between. Germline CDR1 and CDR2: MGHRA and YSYEKL. In DNA form, the CDR3 reads TGCGCCAGCAGCCAAAGGCAGTATGTTATCACAGATACGCAGTATTTT. The encoded protein is CASSQRQYVITDTQYF.

A word on this clone: This sample includes further DNA sequences coding for the same CDR3. The chain recombines TRBV19 with TRBJ1-1, with TRBD1 as a possible D gene (6 bases). CDR3 length: 14 residues. V was trimmed by 2 bases and J by 0 bases, leaving 7 bases between them. The V gene's germline CDR1 is LNHDA and CDR2 SQIVND (reference sequence). CDR3 bases: TGTGCCAGTAGTATACAGGGGCTGAACACTGAAGCTTTCTTT. It encodes CASSIQGLNTEAFF.

The genes are TRBV28 and TRBJ2-3, with 11 bases identical to TRBD1. CDR3 length equals 17 residues. Germline V CDR1 and CDR2: MDHEN, SYDVKM. The V gene end was trimmed by 2 bases and the J gene end by 2 bases; junction bases not matched to a gene: 6. The CDR3 DNA follows: TGTGCCAGCAGTTTAGGACAGGGGGCAGCTACCACAGATACGCAGTATTTT. Amino acids: CASSLGQGAATTDTQYF.

The chain links TRBV10-3 to TRBJ2-5; D possibly corresponds to TRBD1 (5 bases). The germline V gene encodes CDR1 ENHRY and CDR2 SYGVKD. V was pared by 4 bases and J by 4 bases, with 13 bases between. This CDR3 is built from 14 residues. CDR3 protein: CAISGGSETETQYF. The CDR3 nucleotides read TGTGCCATCAGTGGGGGCAGCGAGACAGAGACCCAGTACTTC.

The rearrangement uses TRBV19 and TRBJ1-5; D is unresolved. V gave up 2 bases and J gave up 1 base, with 9 bases separating them. Germline V gene lookup returns CDR1 LNHDA and CDR2 SQIVND (reference sequence). CDR3 size: 15 residues. CDR3 DNA sequence: TGTGCCAGTAGTATATACGGGGAAAGCAATCAGCCCCAGCATTTT. It codes for CASSIYGESNQPQHF.

J is TRBJ2-1 and V is TRBV6-5, with D perhaps given as TRBD1 or TRBD2 (5 bases each). The germline V gene has CDR1 MNHEY and CDR2 SVGAGI. The CDR3 is 15 amino acids. The V end lost 6 bases, the J end lost 8 bases, and 20 bases lay between the germline ends. The CDR3 here is CASSLPGTAWDEQFF. The CDR3 nucleotides read TGTGCCAGCAGCCTACCGGGGACGGCGTGGGATGAGCAGTTCTTC.

The genes are TRBV5-6 and TRBJ2-1; D not resolved. Germline V gene data show CDR1 as SGHDT and CDR2 as YYEEEE. Trimming left V 0 bases short and J 4 bases short, with 14 bases between. The CDR3 length is 16 residues. Written as DNA, the CDR3 is TGTGCCAGCAGCTTGGAGGTGGGTCGAGCTTACAATGAGCAGTTCTTC. Residues: CASSLEVGRAYNEQFF.

This clone came up once. The chain joins TRBV20-1 to TRBJ2-5; D gene uncertain. This CDR3 has 13 residues. Germline-derived CDR1 and CDR2 are DFQATT and SNEGSKA (reference sequence). V dropped 3 bases and J dropped 2 bases, with 10 bases sitting between them. DNA of the CDR3: TGCAGTGCTAGTGGGCGCCTGCAAGAGACCCAGTACTTC. Translated, it gives CSASGRLQETQYF.

The chain joins TRBV27 to TRBJ2-4; 7 positions agree with TRBD1. Germline assignment: CDR1 MNHEY and CDR2 SMNVEV (reference sequence). V shed 2 bases and J 6 bases; nucleotides not matched to a gene: 1. CDR3 length equals 13 residues. The CDR3 loop is CASSLGDRNIQYF. The CDR3, as DNA: TGTGCCAGCAGTTTAGGGGACAGAAACATTCAGTACTTC.

This chain connects TRBV6-5 to TRBJ1-6; D gene uncertain. This CDR3 comprises 15 residues. Germline loops: CDR1 MNHEY, CDR2 SVGAGI. Trimming cost V 5 bases and J 8 bases, with 16 bases left between them. The CDR3 spells CASSSGLYGYSPLHF. CDR3 sequence (DNA): TGTGCCAGCAGTAGCGGACTGTATGGATATTCACCCCTCCACTTT.

This chain joins TRBV3-1 (or the pseudogene TRBV3-2) and TRBJ2-5, with 14 bases matching TRBD2. Trimming at V came to 4 bases and at J to 3 bases, leaving 1 base not matched to a gene. CDR3 length equals 15 residues. Germline V gives CDR1 LGHDT, CDR2 YNNKEL (reference sequence). The CDR3, as DNA: TGTGCCAGCAGCCCGGGACTAGCGGGGGAAGAGACCCAGTACTTC. It codes for CASSPGLAGEETQYF.

This rearrangement joins TRBV6-5 to TRBJ2-7; 7 nucleotides line up with TRBD1. The J segment lost 2 bases and the V segment lost 7 bases, leaving 5 bases of the junction unmatched. From germline, CDR1 is MNHEY and CDR2 SVGAGI. The CDR3 is 13 amino acids. This CDR3 is CASTQTGTYEQYF. The CDR3 nucleotides read TGTGCCAGCACCCAGACAGGGACCTACGAGCAGTACTTC.

The V call is TRBV27, the J call TRBJ1-5; D is uncertain. The length of the CDR3 is 14 residues. V lost 3 bases to trimming and J lost 3 bases, with 9 bases between them. The germline V gene encodes CDR1 MNHEY and CDR2 SMNVEV (reference sequence). The CDR3 is CASSFGGYNQPQHF. The CDR3, as DNA: TGTGCCAGCAGTTTTGGAGGATACAATCAGCCCCAGCATTTT.